Following are 12 T cell receptor beta chains from one sample sequenced in a study of neurological immune-mediated disorders. Time point indicated: longitudinal time-point 2. Each CDR3 protein gets one entry after TCRdb re-called the 5' RACE reads with MiXCR. The sample yields about 80,000 distinct CDR3 sequences, 4.5% to 7.5% seen once. Specimen: PBMCs. All receptors come from a woman aged 60-75 years with multiple sclerosis.

Ten or more counts support this clonotype. V is TRBV20-1 and J is TRBJ1-3, with D uncertain. The germline CDR1 and CDR2 sequences are DFQATT and SNEGSKA (reference sequence). This CDR3 contains 13 residues. Trimming took 1 base from V and 2 from J, leaving 6 bases between them. CDR3 residues: CSARVGTGNTIYF. The CDR3 region has the DNA TGCAGTGCTAGAGTTGGAACTGGAAACACCATATATTTT.

This clonotype was counted ten times or more. This chain uses TRBV6-6 with TRBJ1-2; 8 nucleotides agree with TRBD1. Looked up from germline, CDR1 is MNHNY and CDR2 is SVGAGI (reference sequence). Unmatched junction bases numbered 4, after V lost 0 bases and J lost 4 bases. This CDR3 region has 15 residues. CDR3 loop: CASSYSIQGGYGYTF. For the CDR3, the DNA is TGTGCCAGCAGTTACTCGATACAGGGGGGCTATGGCTACACCTTC.

This clonotype was observed at least ten times. The CDR3 DNA is TGTGCCAGCAGCTTGGATGTTGGACTCAACACAGATACGCAGTATTTT. Translated: CASSLDVGLNTDTQYF. This chain uses TRBV5-5 with TRBJ2-3, with a tentative D call TRBD2 (5 bases). CDR1 is SGHKS and CDR2 is YYEKEE in the germline V gene (reference sequence). Trimming stripped 0 bases from V and 2 bases from J, with 13 bases between. CDR3 length equals 16 residues.

The table lists this clonotype with many counts. CDR3 in amino acids: CASSGITGNYGYTF. The CDR3 DNA reads TGCGCCAGCAGCGGAATCACAGGGAACTATGGCTACACCTTC. V is TRBV5-1 and J is TRBJ1-2; a weak D match, TRBD1 (6 bases). Germline V gives CDR1 SGHRS, CDR2 YFSETQ. The CDR3 runs to 14 residues. V was pared by 4 bases and J by 2 bases, with 12 bases between.

This clonotype was picked up many times. This chain joins TRBV20-1 and TRBJ2-3; TRBD1 matches at 8 bases. The CDR3 runs to 16 residues. Germline CDR1 and CDR2: DFQATT and SNEGSKA (reference sequence). The junction had 13 bases not matched to a gene; V was cut back by 5 bases and J by 3 bases. CDR3 amino acids: CSAYRRDRTWTDTQYF. The CDR3 DNA reads as TGCAGTGCTTATCGCCGGGACAGGACATGGACAGATACGCAGTATTTT.

This clonotype was seen repeatedly, ten times or more. This chain joins TRBV27 and TRBJ2-7; 10 nucleotides line up with TRBD1. Per germline, CDR1 MNHEY and CDR2 SMNVEV (reference sequence). There are 15 residues in the CDR3. Trimming at V came to 8 bases and at J to 2 bases, leaving 9 bases not matched to a gene. CDR3 protein: CASSGWTGGPYEQYF. The CDR3 DNA is TGTGCCAGCTCAGGCTGGACAGGGGGACCCTACGAGCAGTACTTC.

This clonotype was seen many times. The rearrangement links TRBV3-1 to TRBJ1-6, with a possible D match to TRBD1 (6 bases). This CDR3 is built from 13 residues. CDR1 is LGHDT, CDR2 YNNKEL, per germline (reference sequence). Trimming removed 6 bases from V and 4 bases from J, with 7 bases in between. In nucleotides, the CDR3 is TGTGCCAGCAGAGGACAGTATAATTCACCCCTCCACTTT. Its translation is CASRGQYNSPLHF.

The rearrangement links TRBV4-1 to TRBJ2-1, with 11 bases identical to TRBD2. The CDR3 runs 13 residues. The germline gives CDR1 MGHRA, CDR2 YSYEKL. V was pared by 6 bases and J by 5 bases, with 0 bases of the junction left unmatched. The CDR3 reads CASRLAGDNEQFF. The CDR3, as DNA: TGCGCCAGCAGACTAGCGGGGGACAATGAGCAGTTCTTC.

This clonotype was counted many times. CDR3 loop: CASSITDNTEAFF. Here the CDR3 DNA reads TGTGCCAGCAGCATAACAGATAACACTGAAGCTTTCTTT. The genes are TRBV7-9 and TRBJ1-1; D not certain. V was trimmed by 5 bases and J by 2 bases, leaving 9 bases between them. The CDR3 totals 13 residues. Germline V gene lookup returns CDR1 SEHNR and CDR2 FQNEAQ (reference sequence).

This clonotype was seen only a few times. The rearrangement joins TRBV7-2 to TRBJ2-1; 15 nucleotides match TRBD2. This CDR3 comprises 16 residues. The V gene end was trimmed by 5 bases and the J gene end by 8 bases; junction bases not matched to a gene: 7. Germline CDR1 is SGHTA and CDR2 is FQGNSA. CDR3 nucleotide sequence: TGTGCCAGCAGCATCTGGACTAGCGGGGGGGCCTATGAGCAGTTCTTC. Translated, it gives CASSIWTSGGAYEQFF.

Ten or more counts support this clonotype. The chain carries TRBV12-3 or TRBV12-4 and TRBJ1-1, with 7 positions matching TRBD1. The CDR3 length is 15 residues. Trimming at V came to 7 bases and at J to 0 bases, leaving 8 bases not matched to a gene. The CDR3 DNA sequence: TGTGCCAGCACCCCCACGAGGGGGCTGAACACTGAAGCTTTCTTT. This encodes CASTPTRGLNTEAFF.

The sample holds many counts of this clonotype. The chain carries TRBV18 and TRBJ1-1; tentative D call: TRBD1 (6 bases). CDR1 is KGHSH, CDR2 LQKENI, per germline. The CDR3 totals 14 residues. The V end lost 6 bases, the J end lost 7 bases, and 18 bases lay between the germline ends. DNA of the CDR3: TGTGCCAGCTCCAGTCTGTCGGGGGCTGGTGAAGCTTTCTTT. It encodes CASSSLSGAGEAFF.